This TCR beta chain was observed in a study of blood T cell repertoires in COVID-19. The table came from immunoSEQ multiplex PCR; TCRdb's copy has only in-frame clones and leaves some out. There are 95,000 to 110,000 clones in the sample; approximately 89% occur only once, and roughly 15% lies in the top ten. Per germline, CDR1 KGHDR and CDR2 SFDVKD. The CDR3 sequence is 17 residues long. V was pared by 5 bases and J by 1 base, with 14 bases between. The sequencing input was peripheral blood. V gene TRBV24-1 combines with J gene TRBJ2-6, with D possibly matching TRBD2 (6 bases). The receptor was derived from an elderly woman in a cohort sampled during active COVID-19. CDR3 region: CATSGLWGESGANVLTF. CDR3 bases: TGTGCCACCAGTGGTTTATGGGGGGAATCTGGGGCCAACGTCCTGACTTTC.